The rows below give T cell receptor beta chains drawn from one sample of a study of patients and donors after allogeneic stem cell transplantation. In TCRdb, the RT-PCR reads were re-called with MiXCR into one record per CDR3 protein. The repertoire holds about 110,000 distinct CDR3 sequences, about a third seen once, with around 25% in the top ten. Material: blood, either unsorted or a sorted T cell fraction (not recorded which). The origin of the receptors is a human donor who was either an allogeneic HSCT recipient or a stem cell or donor lymphocyte infusion donor (not recorded which). It is not recorded whose cells these are; they may come from a transplant donor. The CDR3 runs from the conserved cysteine through the conserved F or W. A D gene is named only where the DNA matches it firmly. Only part of the rows carry a size: once, few, many, or a class if the clone is expanded.

d_gene,v_gene,j_gene,abundance,CDR3aa,CDR3nt
.,TRBV12-3/TRBV12-4,TRBJ2-1,.,CASSHKRESHNEQFF,TGTGCCAGCAGCCACAAACGGGAGTCCCACAATGAGCAGTTCTTC
.,TRBV27,TRBJ1-2,.,CASKNYGYTF,TGTGCCAGCAAGAACTATGGCTACACCTTC
.,TRBV7-9,TRBJ1-5,.,CASSRMGSQPQHF,TGTGCCAGCAGTAGAATGGGTAGTCAGCCCCAGCATTTT
TRBD2,TRBV4-1,TRBJ2-2,.,CASRGTSGGNTGELFF,TGCGCCAGCAGAGGGACTAGCGGGGGAAACACCGGGGAGCTGTTTTTT
TRBD1,TRBV6-6,TRBJ1-2,few,CASSWDRASGGYTF,TGTGCCAGCAGTTGGGACAGGGCGTCGGGTGGCTACACCTTC
.,TRBV7-2,TRBJ1-1,.,CASSKRAKGRGSWTEAFF,TGTGCCAGCAGCAAGAGAGCGAAGGGAAGGGGATCTTGGACTGAAGCTTTCTTT
TRBD1,TRBV6-2/TRBV6-3,TRBJ2-1,few,CASSFRDRAYNEQFF,TGTGCCAGCAGTTTCCGGGACAGGGCCTACAATGAGCAGTTCTTC
.,TRBV18,TRBJ2-5,few,CASSRALGETQYF,TGTGCCAGCTCCAGGGCCTTGGGAGAGACCCAGTACTTC
.,TRBV28,TRBJ1-4,.,CASSFRDNEKLFF,TGTGCCAGCAGTTTCAGGGACAATGAAAAACTGTTTTTT
.,TRBV7-3,TRBJ2-7,.,CASSPASLSSYEQYF,TGTGCCAGCAGCCCGGCTAGCCTCAGCTCCTACGAGCAGTACTTC
.,TRBV4-3,TRBJ1-1,few,CASSVKWDTEAFF,TGCGCCAGCAGTGTTAAATGGGACACTGAAGCTTTCTTT
TRBD1,TRBV28,TRBJ2-1,few,CASPPTGGLYNEKFF,TGTGCCAGCCCGCCGACAGGGGGCTTATACAATGAGAAGTTCTTC
TRBD1,TRBV27,TRBJ2-7,.,CASRPTGEDEQYF,TGTGCCAGCAGACCGACAGGGGAGGATGAGCAGTACTTC
TRBD1,TRBV24-1,TRBJ1-2,few,CATSERDSHGYTF,TGTGCCACCAGTGAAAGGGACAGCCATGGCTACACCTTC
.,TRBV7-4,TRBJ1-1,few,CASSLYDVNTEAFF,TGTGCCAGCAGCTTATACGACGTGAACACTGAAGCTTTCTTT
TRBD2,TRBV7-9,TRBJ2-5,few,CASSFRQREFPETQYF,TGTGCCAGCAGCTTTCGCCAGCGGGAGTTCCCAGAGACCCAGTACTTC
TRBD2,TRBV20-1,TRBJ2-1,.,CSARYLAGFNEQFF,TGCAGTGCTAGATACCTAGCGGGGTTTAATGAGCAGTTCTTC
.,TRBV7-2,TRBJ2-5,.,CASSRPPETQYF,TGTGCCAGCAGCCGCCCCCCGGAGACCCAGTACTTC
.,TRBV6-2/TRBV6-3,TRBJ2-2,few,CASSFKNTGELFF,TGTGCCAGCAGTTTCAAGAACACCGGGGAGCTGTTTTTT
TRBD1,TRBV29-1,TRBJ1-1,many,CSVPTGRGTEAFF,TGCAGCGTCCCGACAGGGCGAGGCACTGAAGCTTTCTTT
TRBD2,TRBV12-3/TRBV12-4,TRBJ2-1,.,CASSVRGLTYNEQFF,TGTGCCAGCAGTGTCCGGGGACTAACTTACAATGAGCAGTTCTTC
TRBD2,TRBV9,TRBJ2-3,.,CASSSLAGDTQYF,TGTGCCAGCAGTTCGCTAGCGGGAGATACGCAGTATTTT
.,TRBV24-1,TRBJ1-1,.,CATSDFNQAFF,TGTGCCACCAGTGATTTTAATCAGGCTTTCTTT
.,TRBV15,TRBJ1-6,many,CATSARDNYNSPLHF,TGTGCCACCAGCGCCCGGGACAACTATAATTCACCCCTCCACTTT
.,TRBV7-9,TRBJ2-3,.,CASSLAPSTDTQYF,TGTGCCAGCAGCTTAGCGCCTAGCACAGATACGCAGTATTTT
TRBD1,TRBV7-2,TRBJ2-2,.,CASSLDPGGAYTGELFF,TGTGCCAGCAGCTTAGATCCAGGGGGCGCATACACCGGGGAGCTGTTTTTT
TRBD1,TRBV13,TRBJ1-5,few,CASSFSGQGNQPQHF,TGTGCCAGCAGCTTCTCGGGACAGGGCAATCAGCCCCAGCATTTT
.,TRBV11-2,TRBJ1-4,few,CASSRTGSTNEKLFF,TGTGCCAGCAGCCGTACAGGTTCAACTAATGAAAAACTGTTTTTT
.,TRBV6-6,TRBJ2-3,.,CASCGYTDTQYF,TGTGCCAGCTGCGGGTACACAGATACGCAGTATTTT
.,TRBV5-6,TRBJ1-1,.,CASSPTLRGTEAFF,TGTGCCAGCAGCCCGACCCTTAGAGGCACTGAAGCTTTCTTT
.,TRBV28,TRBJ2-4,.,CASSLYGRLAKNIQYF,TGTGCCAGCAGTTTATACGGCAGACTAGCCAAAAACATTCAGTACTTC
TRBD2,TRBV7-2,TRBJ2-3,.,CASSPAGTSVTDTQYF,TGTGCCAGCAGCCCAGCCGGGACTAGCGTAACAGATACGCAGTATTTT
.,TRBV12-3/TRBV12-4,TRBJ1-5,many,CASSLALGQPQHF,TGTGCCAGCAGTTTAGCGTTGGGTCAGCCCCAGCATTTT
TRBD1,TRBV10-3,TRBJ1-5,few,CAISEYGQGRQPQHF,TGTGCCATCAGTGAATATGGACAGGGGAGGCAGCCCCAGCATTTT
.,TRBV6-2/TRBV6-3,TRBJ2-2,.,CASRSTSYGGELIF,TGTGCCAGCAGGTCTACTAGCTACGGCGGGGAGCTGATTTTT
.,TRBV7-2,TRBJ1-4,.,CASSFDPWGEKLFF,TGTGCCAGCAGTTTCGACCCATGGGGTGAAAAACTGTTTTTT
.,TRBV20-1,TRBJ1-1,few,CSAHRVLTEAFF,TGCAGTGCCCACAGGGTTCTCACTGAAGCTTTCTTT
.,TRBV7-2,TRBJ2-5,.,CASSLDGAQETQYF,TGTGCCAGCAGCTTAGATGGGGCCCAAGAGACCCAGTACTTC
.,TRBV6-5,TRBJ1-5,many,CASRLQGNQPQHF,TGTGCCAGCAGACTACAGGGCAATCAGCCCCAGCATTTT
TRBD2,TRBV12-3/TRBV12-4,TRBJ2-1,.,CASRSTSGHNEQFF,TGTGCCAGCAGATCGACTAGCGGTCACAATGAGCAGTTCTTC
.,TRBV28,TRBJ2-1,.,CASTSHPPSYNEQFF,TGTGCCAGCACCAGCCACCCCCCTTCCTACAATGAGCAGTTCTTC
.,TRBV12-3/TRBV12-4,TRBJ2-3,.,CASSPDLGTQYF,TGTGCCAGCAGTCCCGATTTGGGTACGCAGTATTTT
.,TRBV12-3/TRBV12-4,TRBJ2-3,.,CASTPNRVTDTQYF,TGTGCCAGCACCCCGAACAGGGTCACAGATACGCAGTATTTT
TRBD1,TRBV20-1,TRBJ2-7,many,CSAPPGQGYEQYF,TGCAGTGCTCCTCCGGGACAGGGGTACGAGCAGTACTTC
TRBD2,TRBV7-2,TRBJ2-3,.,CASSTASGKRLDTQYF,TGTGCCAGCAGCACTGCTAGCGGGAAAAGGTTAGATACGCAGTATTTT
TRBD2,TRBV30,TRBJ2-3,.,CAWSVPSGIGDTQYF,TGTGCCTGGAGTGTACCTAGCGGGATAGGCGATACGCAGTATTTT